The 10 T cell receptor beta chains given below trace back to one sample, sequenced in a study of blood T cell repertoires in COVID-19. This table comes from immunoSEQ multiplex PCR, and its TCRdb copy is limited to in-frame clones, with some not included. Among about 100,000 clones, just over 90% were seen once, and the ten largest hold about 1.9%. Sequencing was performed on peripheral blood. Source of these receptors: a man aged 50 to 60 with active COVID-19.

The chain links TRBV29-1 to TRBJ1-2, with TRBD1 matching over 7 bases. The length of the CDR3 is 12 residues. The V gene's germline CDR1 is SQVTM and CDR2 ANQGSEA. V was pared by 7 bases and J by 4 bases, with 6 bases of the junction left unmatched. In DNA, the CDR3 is TGCAGCGCCGGAGGGGGCCGCTATGGCTACACCTTC. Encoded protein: CSAGGGRYGYTF.

The CDR3 DNA reads as TGTGCCAGCAGTGACCCCTTAAGCGGGAGGGGGGTCTACGAGCAGTACGTC. Translating gives CASSDPLSGRGVYEQYV. V gene TRBV6-1 combines with J gene TRBJ2-7, with 10 bases matching TRBD2. V was clipped by 3 bases and J by 3 bases; unmatched bases: 11. This CDR3 spans 17 amino acids. The germline gives CDR1 MNHNS, CDR2 SASEGT.

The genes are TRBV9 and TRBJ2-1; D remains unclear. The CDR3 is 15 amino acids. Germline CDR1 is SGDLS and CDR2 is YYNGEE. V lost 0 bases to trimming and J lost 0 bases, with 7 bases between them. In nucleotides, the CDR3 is TGTGCCAGCAGCGTAGCGCCGAGCTCCTACAATGAGCAGTTCTTC. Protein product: CASSVAPSSYNEQFF. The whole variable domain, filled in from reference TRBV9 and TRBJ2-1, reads DSGVTQTPKHLITATGQRVTLRCSPRSGDLSVYWYQQSLDQGLQFLIQYYNGEERAKGNILERFSAQQFPDLHSELNLSSLELGDSALYFCASSVAPSSYNEQFFGPGTRLTVL.

CDR3 sequence (DNA): TGTGCCAGCACCTACAGGGGGGGGACAGATACGCAGTATTTT. The encoded protein is CASTYRGGTDTQYF. This chain connects TRBV2 to TRBJ2-3, with a possible D match to TRBD1 (8 bases). Germline V lookup: CDR1 SNHLY, CDR2 FYNNEI. The CDR3 has 14 residues. V was pared by 7 bases and J by 3 bases, with 14 bases between.

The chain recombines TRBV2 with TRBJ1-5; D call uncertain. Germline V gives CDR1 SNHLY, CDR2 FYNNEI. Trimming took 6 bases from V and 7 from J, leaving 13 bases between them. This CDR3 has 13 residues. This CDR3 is CASRPEENQPQHF. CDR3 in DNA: TGTGCCAGCAGGCCCGAAGAGAACCAGCCCCAGCATTTT.

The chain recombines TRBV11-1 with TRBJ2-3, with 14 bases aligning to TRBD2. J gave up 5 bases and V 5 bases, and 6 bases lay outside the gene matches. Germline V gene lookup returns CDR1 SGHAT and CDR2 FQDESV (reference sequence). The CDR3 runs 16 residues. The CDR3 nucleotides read TGTGCCAGCAGCCGGACTAGCGGGGGGACCGGAGATACGCAGTATTTT. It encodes CASSRTSGGTGDTQYF.

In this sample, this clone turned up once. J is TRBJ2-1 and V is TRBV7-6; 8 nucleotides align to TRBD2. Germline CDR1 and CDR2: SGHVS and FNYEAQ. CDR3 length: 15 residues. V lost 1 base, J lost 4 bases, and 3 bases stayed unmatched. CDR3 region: CASSLGGLAYNEQFF. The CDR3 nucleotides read TGTGCCAGCAGCTTAGGTGGACTAGCATACAATGAGCAGTTCTTC.

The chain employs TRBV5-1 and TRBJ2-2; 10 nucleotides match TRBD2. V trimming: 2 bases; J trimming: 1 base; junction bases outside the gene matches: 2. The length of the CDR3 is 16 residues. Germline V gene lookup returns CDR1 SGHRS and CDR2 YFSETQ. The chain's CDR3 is CASSLRTSGNTGELFF. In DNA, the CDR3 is TGCGCCAGCAGCTTAAGGACTAGCGGGAACACCGGGGAGCTGTTTTTT. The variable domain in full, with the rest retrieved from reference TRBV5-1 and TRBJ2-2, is KAGVTQTPRYLIKTRGQQVTLSCSPISGHRSVSWYQQTPGQGLQFLFEYFSETQRNKGNFPGRFSGRQFSNSRSEMNVSTLELGDSALYLCASSLRTSGNTGELFFGEGSRLTVL.

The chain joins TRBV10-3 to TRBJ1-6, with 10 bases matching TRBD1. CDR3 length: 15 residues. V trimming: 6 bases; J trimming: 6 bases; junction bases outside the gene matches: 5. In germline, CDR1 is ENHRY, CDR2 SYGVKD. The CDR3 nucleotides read TGTGCCATCAGCCCGGGACAGGGGCGTAATTCACCCCTCCACTTT. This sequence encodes CAISPGQGRNSPLHF.

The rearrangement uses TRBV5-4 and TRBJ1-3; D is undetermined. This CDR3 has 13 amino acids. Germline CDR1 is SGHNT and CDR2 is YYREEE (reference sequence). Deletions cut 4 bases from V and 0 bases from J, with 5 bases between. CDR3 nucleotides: TGTGCCAGCAGCCCTTACTCTGGAAACACCATATATTTT. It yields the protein CASSPYSGNTIYF.